The rows below give T cell receptor beta chains drawn from one sample of a study of PD-1 blockade in classical Hodgkin lymphoma. Clones were read by immunoSEQ multiplex PCR, and TCRdb kept only the in-frame ones, dropping some. The sample includes tens of thousands of clones, approximately 80% of them seen just once. This specimen consisted of peripheral blood mononuclear cells (PBMCs), obtained before the fourth cycle of nivolumab. These receptors originate from a human donor with classical Hodgkin lymphoma. Both conserved end residues are part of each CDR3. Each record gives: J gene, V gene, D gene, clone size, CDR3 protein, CDR3 DNA. D genes are given only for firm matches. Where a row states a size, it is once, few, many or the class of an expanded clone; other rows omit it.

j_call: TRBJ1-2
v_call: TRBV28
d_call: .
clone_size: .
cdr3_aa: CASSFSGHGYTF
cdr3_nt: TGTGCCAGCAGTTTCTCGGGGCATGGCTACACCTTC

j_call: TRBJ2-1
v_call: TRBV5-1
d_call: .
clone_size: .
cdr3_aa: CASSLEGGVFNEQFF
cdr3_nt: TGCGCCAGCAGCTTGGAAGGGGGGGTTTTCAATGAGCAGTTCTTC

j_call: TRBJ1-5
v_call: TRBV19
d_call: TRBD1
clone_size: .
cdr3_aa: CASSISLPGGRNQPQHF
cdr3_nt: TGTGCCAGTAGTATATCGCTGCCAGGGGGCCGCAATCAGCCCCAGCATTTT

j_call: TRBJ2-1
v_call: TRBV28
d_call: TRBD2
clone_size: .
cdr3_aa: CASSLPGLAGYNEQFF
cdr3_nt: TGTGCCAGCAGTTTACCGGGACTAGCGGGTTACAATGAGCAGTTCTTC

j_call: TRBJ2-1
v_call: TRBV30
d_call: TRBD2
clone_size: once
cdr3_aa: CAWSVFSGFDEQFF
cdr3_nt: TGTGCCTGGAGTGTTTTTAGCGGGTTCGATGAGCAGTTCTTC

j_call: TRBJ1-6
v_call: TRBV5-1
d_call: TRBD1
clone_size: .
cdr3_aa: CASSLRPGQGDSYNSPLHF
cdr3_nt: TGCGCCAGCAGCTTGAGACCGGGACAGGGAGACTCCTATAATTCACCCCTCCACTTT

j_call: TRBJ2-1
v_call: TRBV7-9
d_call: .
clone_size: .
cdr3_aa: CASSLAREQFF
cdr3_nt: TGTGCCAGCAGCTTAGCTAGGGAGCAGTTCTTC

j_call: TRBJ2-7
v_call: TRBV4-1
d_call: TRBD2
clone_size: .
cdr3_aa: CASSQDPGGTGTSADEQYF
cdr3_nt: TGCGCCAGCAGCCAAGATCCCGGGGGAACCGGGACTAGCGCAGACGAGCAGTACTTC

j_call: TRBJ2-1
v_call: TRBV4-1
d_call: TRBD2
clone_size: once
cdr3_aa: CASSLSLAVTNEQFF
cdr3_nt: TGCGCCAGCAGCCTCTCACTAGCGGTTACCAATGAGCAGTTCTTC

j_call: TRBJ1-1
v_call: TRBV27
d_call: TRBD1
clone_size: .
cdr3_aa: CARRRSGQGLPEAFF
cdr3_nt: TGTGCCAGAAGACGTTCAGGACAGGGCTTACCTGAAGCTTTCTTT

j_call: TRBJ1-2
v_call: TRBV5-1
d_call: .
clone_size: .
cdr3_aa: CASSLAPVGGNYGYTF
cdr3_nt: TGCGCCAGCAGCTTGGCCCCGGTAGGGGGGAACTATGGCTACACCTTC

j_call: TRBJ2-3
v_call: TRBV6-5
d_call: .
clone_size: once
cdr3_aa: CASRQGPTSTDTQYF
cdr3_nt: TGTGCCAGCAGACAAGGTCCCACTAGCACAGATACGCAGTATTTT

j_call: TRBJ1-3
v_call: TRBV6-6
d_call: .
clone_size: .
cdr3_aa: CASSSSPPVSGNTIYF
cdr3_nt: TGTGCCAGCAGTTCATCTCCCCCGGTCTCGGGAAACACCATATATTTT

j_call: TRBJ2-3
v_call: TRBV15
d_call: TRBD2
clone_size: once
cdr3_aa: CATSRAAGADTQYF
cdr3_nt: TGTGCCACCAGCAGAGCGGCGGGAGCAGATACGCAGTATTTT

j_call: TRBJ1-3
v_call: TRBV5-1
d_call: .
clone_size: few
cdr3_aa: CASSPSPPFQGIVTGNTIYF
cdr3_nt: TGCGCCAGCAGCCCTTCGCCCCCATTTCAGGGGATAGTAACTGGAAACACCATATATTTT

j_call: TRBJ2-3
v_call: TRBV9
d_call: .
clone_size: .
cdr3_aa: CASSRTASHTDTQYF
cdr3_nt: TGTGCCAGCAGCCGGACAGCCTCTCACACAGATACGCAGTATTTT

j_call: TRBJ2-7
v_call: TRBV9
d_call: .
clone_size: .
cdr3_aa: CASSVDPSRSYEQYF
cdr3_nt: TGTGCCAGCAGCGTAGATCCTAGCAGGTCCTACGAGCAGTACTTC

j_call: TRBJ2-7
v_call: TRBV6-5
d_call: TRBD2
clone_size: .
cdr3_aa: CASLMGGSREQYF
cdr3_nt: TGTGCCAGCCTGATGGGAGGGAGTAGGGAGCAGTACTTC

j_call: TRBJ2-7
v_call: TRBV19
d_call: .
clone_size: .
cdr3_aa: CASSIGSPLGISSSYEQYF
cdr3_nt: TGTGCCAGTAGTATAGGCTCTCCTCTGGGCATCTCGAGCTCCTACGAGCAGTACTTC

j_call: TRBJ1-2
v_call: TRBV7-8
d_call: TRBD1
clone_size: once
cdr3_aa: CASSLGTGANYGYTF
cdr3_nt: TGTGCCAGCAGCTTAGGGACAGGGGCGAACTATGGCTACACCTTC

j_call: TRBJ2-4
v_call: TRBV4-1
d_call: .
clone_size: .
cdr3_aa: CASSYGGQGNILAKNIQYF
cdr3_nt: TGCGCCAGCAGCTATGGAGGACAAGGGAATATCCTAGCCAAAAACATTCAGTACTTC

j_call: TRBJ1-1
v_call: TRBV19
d_call: .
clone_size: .
cdr3_aa: CASSISGQPNTEAFF
cdr3_nt: TGTGCCAGTAGTATATCCGGACAGCCGAACACTGAAGCTTTCTTT

j_call: TRBJ2-2
v_call: TRBV5-1
d_call: .
clone_size: .
cdr3_aa: CASSLGQITGELFF
cdr3_nt: TGCGCCAGCAGCCTCGGACAAATCACCGGGGAGCTGTTTTTT

j_call: TRBJ1-2
v_call: TRBV5-1
d_call: .
clone_size: .
cdr3_aa: CASSLVSSHNYGYTF
cdr3_nt: TGCGCCAGCAGCTTGGTGTCATCCCATAACTATGGCTACACCTTC

j_call: TRBJ2-3
v_call: TRBV28
d_call: TRBD2
clone_size: .
cdr3_aa: CASSTSGGPITDTQYF
cdr3_nt: TGTGCCAGCAGTACTAGCGGGGGGCCAATCACAGATACGCAGTATTTT

j_call: TRBJ2-1
v_call: TRBV5-1
d_call: .
clone_size: .
cdr3_aa: CASSLAVGGRNEQFF
cdr3_nt: TGCGCCAGCAGCTTGGCAGTGGGGGGACGCAATGAGCAGTTCTTC

j_call: TRBJ1-1
v_call: TRBV11-3
d_call: .
clone_size: .
cdr3_aa: CASSLDSTEAFF
cdr3_nt: TGTGCCAGCAGCTTAGATAGCACTGAAGCTTTCTTT

j_call: TRBJ2-7
v_call: TRBV9
d_call: TRBD2
clone_size: .
cdr3_aa: CASSESGLGSYEQYF
cdr3_nt: TGTGCCAGCAGCGAATCCGGACTAGGCTCCTACGAGCAGTACTTC

j_call: TRBJ2-1
v_call: TRBV5-1
d_call: TRBD2
clone_size: .
cdr3_aa: CASSLATSGTDEQFF
cdr3_nt: TGCGCCAGCAGCTTGGCCACTAGCGGGACCGATGAGCAGTTCTTC

j_call: TRBJ2-7
v_call: TRBV12-5
d_call: TRBD1
clone_size: .
cdr3_aa: CASGLVRGQGNYEQYF
cdr3_nt: TGTGCTAGTGGTTTGGTACGAGGACAGGGAAACTACGAGCAGTACTTC

j_call: TRBJ1-1
v_call: TRBV7-9
d_call: .
clone_size: .
cdr3_aa: CASSNILRTEAFF
cdr3_nt: TGTGCCAGCAGTAACATTCTCCGCACTGAAGCTTTCTTT

j_call: TRBJ1-3
v_call: TRBV14
d_call: .
clone_size: .
cdr3_aa: CASSQDLGGRDTIYF
cdr3_nt: TGTGCCAGCAGCCAAGATTTGGGGGGGCGAGACACCATATATTTT

j_call: TRBJ1-3
v_call: TRBV5-4
d_call: .
clone_size: few
cdr3_aa: CASSLSYSGNTIYF
cdr3_nt: TGTGCCAGCAGCTTGTCATACTCTGGAAACACCATATATTTT

j_call: TRBJ2-4
v_call: TRBV4-3
d_call: .
clone_size: .
cdr3_aa: CASSQDPVMNIQYF
cdr3_nt: TGCGCCAGCAGCCAAGATCCAGTTATGAACATTCAGTACTTC

j_call: TRBJ2-1
v_call: TRBV19
d_call: .
clone_size: .
cdr3_aa: CASSVSVSSYNEQFF
cdr3_nt: TGTGCCAGTAGTGTAAGCGTTAGCTCCTACAATGAGCAGTTCTTC

j_call: TRBJ2-1
v_call: TRBV7-3
d_call: TRBD2
clone_size: .
cdr3_aa: CASSSLAGRAGEQFF
cdr3_nt: TGTGCCAGCAGCTCCCTAGCGGGGCGGGCTGGTGAGCAGTTCTTC

j_call: TRBJ2-5
v_call: TRBV5-1
d_call: TRBD2
clone_size: .
cdr3_aa: CASSPRGGVLETQYF
cdr3_nt: TGCGCCAGCAGCCCCCGCGGGGGGGTACTAGAGACCCAGTACTTC

j_call: TRBJ2-1
v_call: TRBV19
d_call: .
clone_size: .
cdr3_aa: CASSTNSGRGSYNEQFF
cdr3_nt: TGTGCCAGTAGTACGAACAGTGGCCGGGGATCCTACAATGAGCAGTTCTTC

j_call: TRBJ2-1
v_call: TRBV6-1
d_call: TRBD1
clone_size: .
cdr3_aa: CASSTGTGSAYGQFF
cdr3_nt: TGTGCCAGCAGTACCGGGACAGGCTCTGCCTACGGGCAGTTCTTC

j_call: TRBJ1-2
v_call: TRBV7-9
d_call: .
clone_size: few
cdr3_aa: CASSLVGGIYTF
cdr3_nt: TGTGCCAGCAGCTTAGTTGGGGGTATCTACACCTTC

j_call: TRBJ2-5
v_call: TRBV28
d_call: TRBD2
clone_size: .
cdr3_aa: CASKSGGAWETQYF
cdr3_nt: TGTGCCAGCAAGAGCGGGGGGGCCTGGGAGACCCAGTACTTC

j_call: TRBJ1-1
v_call: TRBV7-9
d_call: TRBD1
clone_size: .
cdr3_aa: CASSPNYRGTEAFF
cdr3_nt: TGTGCCAGCAGTCCAAATTACAGGGGTACTGAAGCTTTCTTT

j_call: TRBJ2-1
v_call: TRBV5-6
d_call: .
clone_size: .
cdr3_aa: CASGHGVSYNEQFF
cdr3_nt: TGTGCCAGCGGACACGGGGTCTCCTACAATGAGCAGTTCTTC

j_call: TRBJ1-2
v_call: TRBV12-5
d_call: .
clone_size: .
cdr3_aa: CASGLFEAGAYGYTF
cdr3_nt: TGTGCTAGTGGTTTATTCGAGGCAGGGGCCTATGGCTACACCTTC

j_call: TRBJ2-5
v_call: TRBV5-1
d_call: TRBD2
clone_size: .
cdr3_aa: CASSWGLAAEETQYF
cdr3_nt: TGCGCCAGCAGCTGGGGACTAGCGGCAGAAGAGACCCAGTACTTC

j_call: TRBJ1-5
v_call: TRBV18
d_call: .
clone_size: .
cdr3_aa: CASSPGGNQPQHF
cdr3_nt: TGTGCCAGCTCACCGGGGGGCAATCAGCCCCAGCATTTT

j_call: TRBJ1-4
v_call: TRBV6-1
d_call: TRBD1
clone_size: once
cdr3_aa: CASRDRFFNEKLFF
cdr3_nt: TGTGCCAGCAGGGACAGGTTTTTTAATGAAAAACTGTTTTTT

j_call: TRBJ1-2
v_call: TRBV29-1
d_call: .
clone_size: .
cdr3_aa: CSVEEGYTF
cdr3_nt: TGCAGCGTTGAGGAAGGCTACACCTTC

j_call: TRBJ2-7
v_call: TRBV6-1
d_call: .
clone_size: .
cdr3_aa: CASSESRWYEQYF
cdr3_nt: TGTGCCAGCAGTGAATCGCGTTGGTACGAGCAGTACTTC

j_call: TRBJ1-2
v_call: TRBV30
d_call: TRBD1
clone_size: .
cdr3_aa: CAWSNRGTANYGYTF
cdr3_nt: TGTGCCTGGAGTAACCGGGGGACAGCTAACTATGGCTACACCTTC

j_call: TRBJ1-5
v_call: TRBV6-1
d_call: .
clone_size: .
cdr3_aa: CASSDLRKQPQHF
cdr3_nt: TGTGCCAGCAGTGATCTCCGGAAACAGCCCCAGCATTTT

j_call: TRBJ1-2
v_call: TRBV28
d_call: TRBD1
clone_size: .
cdr3_aa: CASRQGANYGYTF
cdr3_nt: TGTGCCAGCAGACAGGGGGCTAACTATGGCTACACCTTC

j_call: TRBJ1-1
v_call: TRBV15
d_call: .
clone_size: .
cdr3_aa: CATSGTGFYAFF
cdr3_nt: TGTGCCACCAGCGGAACAGGGTTTTATGCTTTCTTT

j_call: TRBJ1-6
v_call: TRBV7-8
d_call: .
clone_size: .
cdr3_aa: CASSSGQGTNSPLHF
cdr3_nt: TGTGCCAGCAGCTCAGGGCAGGGGACCAATTCACCCCTCCACTTT

j_call: TRBJ2-3
v_call: TRBV4-1
d_call: .
clone_size: .
cdr3_aa: CASSQVFTDTQYF
cdr3_nt: TGCGCCAGCAGCCAAGTCTTCACAGATACGCAGTATTTT